This T cell receptor beta chain is from a study of patients and donors after allogeneic stem cell transplantation. CDR3 size: 10 residues. V lost 5 bases to trimming and J lost 2 bases, with 4 bases between them. Germline V gene sequence: CDR1 SQVTM, CDR2 ANQGSEA. TCRdb reprocessed the RT-PCR reads via MiXCR and lists one record per CDR3 protein. The data show approximately 160,000 distinct CDR3 sequences, 25% to 35% seen once. The sequence was obtained from a human donor who was either an allogeneic HSCT recipient or a stem cell or donor lymphocyte infusion donor (not recorded which). It is not recorded whose cells these are; they may come from a transplant donor. This chain connects TRBV29-1 to TRBJ2-7; D unresolved. The sample taken for sequencing was blood, either unsorted or a sorted T cell fraction (not recorded which). The CDR3 sequence is CSVLAYEQYF. The DNA for the CDR3 is TGCAGCGTTCTAGCCTACGAGCAGTACTTC.